Reported below is one TCR beta chain. TCRdb re-processed the PCR reads through MiXCR. The table has some 19,000 clones, around 20% seen once. This specimen comes from a study of metastatic and nonmetastatic thyroid tumors. Treatment of any kind had been given to no patient before thyroid surgery. This CDR3 has 19 amino acids. The V and J ends lost 10 bases and 4 bases, in that order; junction bases with no gene match: 21. The sequenced sample was blood. The chain employs TRBV6-7 and TRBJ2-2; the match to TRBD2 covers 10 bases. TRBV6-7 is flagged as an ORF with uncertain function. This clonotype originated in a female donor with papillary thyroid cancer or a benign thyroid nodule (not recorded which). Some clones in this sample may be carry-over from other donors' samples. This CDR3 reads CATSDPGTSVGASTGELFF. CDR3 DNA: TGTGCCACCAGCGATCCCGGGACTAGCGTGGGGGCGTCCACCGGGGAGCTGTTTTTT.